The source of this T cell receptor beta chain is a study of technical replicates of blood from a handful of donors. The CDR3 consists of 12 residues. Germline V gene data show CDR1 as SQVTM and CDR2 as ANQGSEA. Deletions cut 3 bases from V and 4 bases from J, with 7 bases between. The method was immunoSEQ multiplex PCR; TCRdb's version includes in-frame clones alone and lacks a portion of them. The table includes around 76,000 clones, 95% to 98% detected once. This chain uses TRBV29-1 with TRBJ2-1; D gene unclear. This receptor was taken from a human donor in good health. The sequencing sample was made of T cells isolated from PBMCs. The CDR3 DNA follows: TGCAGCGTTGATATTAGATACAATGAGCAGTTCTTC. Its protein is CSVDIRYNEQFF.